A single sample gave rise to the 21 T cell receptor beta chains below, sequenced in a study of CD8+CD57+ T cells in acquired aplastic anemia. Profiling that covered TCR beta VDJ and CDR3 relied on genomic DNA as its template. From the reads, TCRdb called clonotypes with MiXCR, one entry per CDR3 protein. Of 100,000 to 130,000 distinct CDR3 sequences in the sample, 40% to 60% were seen once. The sample was sorted CD4+, CD8+, or CD8+CD57+ T cells (not recorded which) from PBMCs. The receptors derive from a human donor in good health, serving as a control.

The chain links TRBV15 to TRBJ1-6, with TRBD1 identical over 10 bases. The CDR3 is made up of 16 amino acids. Germline-derived CDR1 and CDR2 are LNHNV and YYDKDF (reference sequence). The V segment lost 5 bases and the J segment 10 bases; nucleotides outside the gene matches: 11. As DNA, the CDR3 is TGTGCCACCAGCCGAGGGGGGACAGGGGTTAGGTCACCCCTCCACTTT. Its translation: CATSRGGTGVRSPLHF. Full variable domain (outside the CDR3, taken from reference TRBV15 and TRBJ1-6): DAMVIQNPRYQVTQFGKPVTLSCSQTLNHNVMYWYQQKSSQAPKLLFHYYDKDFNNEADTPDNFQSRRPNTSFCFLDIRSPGLGDTAMYLCATSRGGTGVRSPLHFGNGTRLTVT.

Notes on this clonotype: The CDR3 end shows no conserved phenylalanine or tryptophan, and so a read error is likely. The V call is TRBV7-2, the J call TRBJ2-7; D unclear. The CDR3 totals 14 residues. V shed 8 bases and J shed 2 bases, with 16 bases lying between them. In germline, CDR1 is SGHTA, CDR2 FQGNSA. The CDR3 nucleotides read TGTGCCAGCGGTCTAGGCCTACCAACCTACGAGCAGTACCTC. Residues: CASGLGLPTYEQYL.

In its sample, this clonotype was seen many times. The gene calls are TRBV24-1 and TRBJ1-2; the D gene is possibly TRBD1 (6 bases). The V end was cut by 4 bases, the J end by 8 bases, with 19 bases between. This CDR3 has 15 residues. CDR1 KGHDR and CDR2 SFDVKD come from the germline V gene. The CDR3 is CATSDQQGLSAGYTF. The CDR3 DNA follows: TGTGCCACCAGTGACCAACAGGGCCTAAGCGCGGGCTACACCTTC.

This clonotype was seen at least ten times. The V gene is TRBV19, the J gene TRBJ1-3; D gene unclear. The CDR3 contains 16 residues. Between the trimmed V and J ends, which lost 5 bases and 4 bases, there was a span of 18 bases. Germline V lookup: CDR1 LNHDA, CDR2 SQIVND (reference sequence). The CDR3 DNA follows: TGTGCCAGTAGTCTTACTTCAGAGTACTCCGGAAACACCATATATTTT. Amino acid sequence: CASSLTSEYSGNTIYF.

The chain is built from TRBV9 and TRBJ2-5, with D perhaps matching TRBD2 (6 bases). Trimming took off 0 bases at V and 5 bases at J, with 14 bases between the two ends. The CDR3 is 15 amino acids. Per germline, CDR1 SGDLS and CDR2 YYNGEE. The CDR3 sequence: CASSVVEGREETQYF. CDR3 in DNA: TGTGCCAGCAGCGTAGTTGAAGGACGGGAGGAGACCCAGTACTTC.

This clonotype was seen at least ten times. The chain couples TRBV12-3 or TRBV12-4 to TRBJ2-5, with 11 bases fitting TRBD1. The length of the CDR3 is 14 residues. J lost 8 bases, V lost 3 bases, and 5 bases had no gene match. CDR3 sequence: CASSLGQGGSTQYF. The CDR3 DNA reads as TGTGCCAGCAGTTTGGGACAGGGGGGTTCTACCCAGTACTTC.

This clonotype was counted at least ten times. The chain recombines TRBV4-3 with TRBJ1-2; no clear D gene. The length of the CDR3 is 16 residues. Germline V gives CDR1 LGHNA, CDR2 YSLEER. V gave up 0 bases and J gave up 0 bases, with 11 bases separating them. CDR3 protein: CASSQDDAAANYGYTF. In DNA form, the CDR3 reads TGCGCCAGCAGCCAAGATGACGCAGCAGCTAACTATGGCTACACCTTC.

The rearrangement uses TRBV10-1 and TRBJ2-7; D not resolved. The CDR3 extends over 13 amino acids. Trimming took 9 bases from V and 2 from J, leaving 14 bases between them. The V gene's germline CDR1 is WNHNN and CDR2 SYGVQD (reference sequence). The CDR3 region is CARRRTGPYEQYF. CDR3 coding DNA: TGCGCCAGGAGGCGGACGGGCCCCTACGAGCAGTACTTC.

In regard to this clonotype: Likely a read error: the CDR3 ends without its conserved phenylalanine or tryptophan. The DNA is omitted, as the CDR3 cannot be located on it reliably, and the CDR3 follows TCRdb's listing. The V gene is TRBV29-1, the J gene TRBJ1-4; the table's D gene call, TRBD1, was not cross checked with the DNA. The CDR3 is 10 amino acids long, termini counted. Germline CDR1 reads SQVTM; CDR2 reads ANQGSEA. This CDR3 reads CSVLDRGYDV.

The chain is built from TRBV25-1 and TRBJ2-1; 7 bases line up with TRBD2. After removal of 4 bases from V and 1 base from J, the junction contained 7 bases not matched to a gene. Germline CDR1 is MGHDK and CDR2 is SYGVNS. The CDR3 is 16 residues long. CDR3 nucleotides: TGTGCCAGCAGTGGGGAGGGGCGCGGATCCTACAATGAGCAGTTCTTC. As protein: CASSGEGRGSYNEQFF.

V is TRBV19 and J is TRBJ1-5, with D maybe TRBD1 (6 bases). The V gene lost 0 bases and the J gene lost 7 bases, with 19 bases spanning the gap. The V gene's germline CDR1 is LNHDA and CDR2 SQIVND (reference sequence). The CDR3 is 17 residues long. The CDR3 protein is CASSIEGHLRSGQPQHF. The DNA for the CDR3 is TGTGCCAGTAGTATAGAGGGACACCTCCGAAGCGGCCAGCCCCAGCATTTT.

The rearrangement joins TRBV12-3 or TRBV12-4 to TRBJ1-2, with D possibly being TRBD1 (5 bases). The CDR3 has 14 amino acids. With 5 bases removed from V and 6 bases from J, the gap between germline ends came to 16 bases. CDR3 in amino acids: CASSPRTHPDGYTF. In DNA form, the CDR3 reads TGTGCCAGCAGTCCCCGGACACATCCCGATGGCTACACCTTC.

The chain combines TRBV19 with TRBJ1-4; D ambiguous. Trimming cost V 3 bases and J 7 bases, with 9 bases left between them. CDR1 and CDR2 (germline): LNHDA, SQIVND (reference sequence). The CDR3 is made up of 13 amino acids. CDR3 residues: CASSISRSEKLFF. CDR3 nucleotides: TGTGCCAGTAGTATTTCCCGCTCTGAAAAACTGTTTTTT.

In its sample, this clonotype was seen many times. The rearrangement joins TRBV12-3 or TRBV12-4 to TRBJ1-2; D is perhaps TRBD1 (6 bases). V was pared by 1 base and J by 8 bases, with 14 bases between. The CDR3 has 14 residues. The CDR3 DNA is TGTGCCAGCAGTTTAGGCGGCAGGGGAGACGGCTACACCTTC. Its translation: CASSLGGRGDGYTF.

This chain connects TRBV25-1 to TRBJ1-6, with D tentatively TRBD1 (6 bases). Germline assignment: CDR1 MGHDK and CDR2 SYGVNS. V was cut by 4 bases and J by 9 bases, with 10 bases left in between. This CDR3 comprises 13 residues. In DNA form, the CDR3 reads TGTGCCAGCAGTGGGGGGCTTGGTTCACCCCTCCACTTT. Its translation is CASSGGLGSPLHF.

This clonotype was picked up a small number of times. The genes are TRBV2 and TRBJ2-7; 10 bases are a match to TRBD2. Germline V gives CDR1 SNHLY, CDR2 FYNNEI. The trim removed 3 bases at V and 5 bases at J, leaving 1 base unmatched. CDR3 length equals 13 residues. The CDR3: CASSDLAGDEQYF. CDR3 nucleotides: TGTGCCAGCAGTGACCTAGCGGGAGACGAGCAGTACTTC. The full variable domain, completed using reference TRBV2 and TRBJ2-7, is EPEVTQTPSHQVTQMGQEVILRCVPISNHLYFYWYRQILGQKVEFLVSFYNNEISEKSEIFDDQFSVERPDGSNFTLKIRSTKLEDSAMYFCASSDLAGDEQYFGPGTRLTVT.

The chain carries TRBV10-1 and TRBJ2-7; possibly TRBD1 or TRBD2 for D (5 bases each). The CDR3 spans 15 residues. Germline values: CDR1 WNHNN, CDR2 SYGVQD (reference sequence). Trimming shortened V by 2 bases and J by 1 base, and 12 bases separated the two germline ends. The CDR3 spells CASSERRGLSYEQYF. DNA for the CDR3: TGCGCCAGCAGTGAGCGCCGGGGCTTATCCTACGAGCAGTACTTC.

This clonotype was counted ten times or more. The chain employs TRBV5-1 and TRBJ1-1; D call uncertain. The CDR3 runs to 12 residues. Germline CDR1 reads SGHRS; CDR2 reads YFSETQ. Trimming removed 4 bases from V and 7 bases from J, with 11 bases in between. As DNA, the CDR3 is TGCGCCAGCAGCCTGACTGCTGATGAAGCTTTCTTT. Translating it yields CASSLTADEAFF.

This clonotype was recorded a few times. The chain couples TRBV2 to TRBJ2-7, with TRBD2 matching over 10 bases. The V and J ends lost 4 bases and 5 bases, in that order; junction bases with no gene match: 8. The length of the CDR3 is 15 residues. CDR1 and CDR2 from the germline V gene are SNHLY and FYNNEI. CDR3 DNA sequence: TGTGCCAGCAGTGGATATACTAGCGGGGTGCACGAGCAGTACTTC. Protein: CASSGYTSGVHEQYF.

This chain uses TRBV19 with TRBJ2-7; 9 nucleotides line up with TRBD1. After removal of 9 bases from V and 3 bases from J, the junction contained 6 bases not matched to a gene. CDR1 is LNHDA and CDR2 is SQIVND in the germline V gene (reference sequence). The CDR3 is made up of 13 amino acids. The CDR3 sequence: CASRQGGNYEQYF. The CDR3 DNA follows: TGTGCCAGCAGACAGGGGGGAAACTACGAGCAGTACTTC.

This clonotype was recorded at least ten times. This may come from a read error, since a much larger clone is one base off. The chain uses TRBV7-8 and TRBJ1-2; a weak D match, TRBD1 (6 bases). The CDR3 is made up of 14 amino acids. The germline CDR1 and CDR2 sequences are SGHVS and FQNEAQ. DNA for the CDR3: TGTGCCAGCGGCTTAGAGGACAGTGGCGTGGGCTACACCTTC. It codes for CASGLEDSGVGYTF.